The TCR beta chain under discussion was sequenced for a study of tumor-infiltrating lymphocytes in oesophageal squamous cell carcinoma. TCRdb recomputed calls from the PCR reads with MiXCR, one row per CDR3 protein. The sample includes about 12,000 distinct CDR3 sequences, 50% to 65% seen only once; the top ten take 32%. Sequencing was done on a sample of esophageal tumor tissue. This TCR was recovered from a female donor with esophageal squamous cell carcinoma.

The CDR3: CASSLVSSGAGEQYF. CDR3 DNA: TGTGCCAGCAGCTTAGTATCTAGCGGGGCGGGAGAGCAGTACTTC. The genes are TRBV7-4 and TRBJ2-1; 9 nucleotides align to TRBD2. The J call may be wrong; the DNA end is better matched by TRBJ2-7. The germline gives CDR1 SGHVT, CDR2 SQSDAQ. The CDR3 has 15 amino acids.